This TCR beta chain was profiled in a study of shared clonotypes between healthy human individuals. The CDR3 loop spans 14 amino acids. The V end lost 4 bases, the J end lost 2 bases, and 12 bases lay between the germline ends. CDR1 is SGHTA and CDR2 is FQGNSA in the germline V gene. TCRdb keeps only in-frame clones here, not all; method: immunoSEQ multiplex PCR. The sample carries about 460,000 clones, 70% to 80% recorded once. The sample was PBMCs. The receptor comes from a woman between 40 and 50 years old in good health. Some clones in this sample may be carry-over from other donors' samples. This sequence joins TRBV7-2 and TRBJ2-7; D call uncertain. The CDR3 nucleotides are TGTGCCAGCAGCTCCTGGACGGTCCCCTACGAGCAGTACTTC. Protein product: CASSSWTVPYEQYF.